This TCR beta chain stems from a study of cytomegalovirus exposure and HLA in healthy donors. Regarding the study as a whole: In vitro assays verified that a few CMV-associated chains recognized CMV antigens specifically. Later analysis suggested links between common viral pathogens and several top significant clusters. A later analysis showed TCR association rates differing by HLA locus, peaking at DRB1 and lowest at HLA-C.

Researchers ran the PCR with 60 Vbeta and 13 Jbeta primers. Assay: immunoSEQ multiplex PCR; the TCRdb copy retains only in-frame clones and omits some. Here the sample spans around 130,000 clones, about 82% being singletons. Concerning this clone itself: Its matching antigen is unknown.

The clonotype comes from a man younger than 40 in good health and CMV-seronegative. Sequenced input: PBMCs.

The CDR3 reads CASSSTGAGANVLTF. CDR3 nucleotide sequence: TGCGCCAGCAGCTCGACAGGGGCCGGGGCCAACGTCCTGACTTTC. The chain employs TRBV5-1 and TRBJ2-6; 8 bases map to TRBD1. In germline, CDR1 is SGHRS, CDR2 YFSETQ. The CDR3 is 15 amino acids. Losses at the gene ends were 3 bases for V and 4 bases for J; bases not matched to a gene: 3.